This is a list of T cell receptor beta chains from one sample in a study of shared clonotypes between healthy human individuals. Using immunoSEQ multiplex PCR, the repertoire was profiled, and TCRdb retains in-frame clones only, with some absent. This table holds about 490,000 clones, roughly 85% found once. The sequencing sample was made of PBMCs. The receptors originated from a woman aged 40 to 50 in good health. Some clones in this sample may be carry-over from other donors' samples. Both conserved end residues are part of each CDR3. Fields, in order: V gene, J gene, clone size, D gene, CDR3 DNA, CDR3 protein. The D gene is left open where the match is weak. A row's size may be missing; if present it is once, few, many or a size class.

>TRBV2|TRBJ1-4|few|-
TGTGCCAGCAGAGGTCTTAGGGGCCCCCAGGAACTGTTTTTT
CASRGLRGPQELFF
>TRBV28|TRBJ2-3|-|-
TGTGCCAGCAGTTTAAGAGGGTTTAGAGTAGATACGCAGTATTTT
CASSLRGFRVDTQYF
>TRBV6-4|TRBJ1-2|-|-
TGTGCCAGCAGTGACAGTGGGACAAGCTATGGCTACACCTTC
CASSDSGTSYGYTF
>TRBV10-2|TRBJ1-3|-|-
TGCGCCAGCAGTGAGGGCTCTGGAAACACCATATATTTT
CASSEGSGNTIYF
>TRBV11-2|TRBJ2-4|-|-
TGTGCCAGCAGCTTAGGTCTAGCGTCTAACATTCAGTACTTC
CASSLGLASNIQYF
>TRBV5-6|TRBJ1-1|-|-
TGTGCCAGCAGCTTGGCGCCTTCGGGTGAAGCTTTCTTT
CASSLAPSGEAFF
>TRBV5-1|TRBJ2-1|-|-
TGCGCCAGCAGCCCCGGGGCGGAGGTGTCCTACAATGAGCAGTTCTTC
CASSPGAEVSYNEQFF
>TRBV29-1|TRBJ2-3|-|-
TGCAGCGTTGGGGGGCTAGCGGGCACAGATACGCAGTATTTT
CSVGGLAGTDTQYF
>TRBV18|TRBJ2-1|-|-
TGTGCCAGCTCACCCGCTGTGGGGAGGAGCTCCTACAATGAGCAGTTCTTC
CASSPAVGRSSYNEQFF
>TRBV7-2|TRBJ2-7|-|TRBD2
TGTGCCAGCAGCTTCGGACTAGCGGCTTACGAGCAGTACTTC
CASSFGLAAYEQYF
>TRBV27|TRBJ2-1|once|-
TGTGCCAGCAGTACACGCCTCGACCGGCTTTGGCAGTTCTTC
CASSTRLDRLWQFF
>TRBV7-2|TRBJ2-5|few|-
TGTGCCAGCAGCTTAGTAGGGTCCGAGACCCAGTACTTC
CASSLVGSETQYF
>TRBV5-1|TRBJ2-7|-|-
TGCGCCAGCCACCCAGGCGGGCGGGAACCGGACGAGCAGTACTTC
CASHPGGREPDEQYF
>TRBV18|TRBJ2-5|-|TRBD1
TGTGCCAGCTCACCACTCCCCCCCGGGGACAGGAGGGGGGAGACCCAGTACTTC
CASSPLPPGDRRGETQYF
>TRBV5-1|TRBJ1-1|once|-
TGCGCCAGCAGCTTGCGGGGGGCTAGGGACACTGAAGCTTTCTTT
CASSLRGARDTEAFF
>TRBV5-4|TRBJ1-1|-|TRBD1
TGTGCCAGCAGCTTGAGAGGGGGCGGAACTGAAGCTTTCTTT
CASSLRGGGTEAFF
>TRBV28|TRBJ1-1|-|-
TGTGCCAGCAGTTTACCCCTCGGGGTTCCTGAAGCTTTCTTT
CASSLPLGVPEAFF
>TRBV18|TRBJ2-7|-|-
TGTGCCAGCTCACCACCGTTGTCCGCCTACGAGCAGTACTTC
CASSPPLSAYEQYF